The entry that follows covers one TCR beta chain sequence. Its specificity is not known. This record belongs to a study of cytomegalovirus exposure and HLA in healthy donors. Looking at the study overall: Among the roughly 400 donors who were genotyped, roughly 85% fell in the genetic ancestry cluster that is associated with self-reported Caucasian donors.

Per the germline V gene, CDR1 is MNHEY and CDR2 is SVGAGI. V lost 6 bases to trimming and J lost 7 bases; unmatched junction nucleotides: 10. The CDR3 consists of 15 residues. Study observations and caveats: Presence/absence analyses assumed roughly uniform sequencing depth across donors. Several of the most significant clusters appeared linked to common viral pathogens, based on a later analysis.

Use of 60 Vbeta and 13 Jbeta primers characterized the PCR. Profiled with immunoSEQ multiplex PCR; TCRdb holds only in-frame clones, not every one. The sample lists 200,000 to 250,000 clones, about 70% occurring once. The sequence was obtained from a man in his forties in good health and CMV-seropositive. The V gene is TRBV6-5, the J gene TRBJ2-2, with 8 bases identical to TRBD1. Sequenced input: PBMCs. The CDR3 protein is CASRFTRGHGGELFF. The CDR3 bases are TGTGCCAGCAGATTCACCAGGGGGCATGGCGGGGAGCTGTTTTTT.